These 21 T cell receptor beta chains came from one sample sequenced in a study of chemoradiotherapy in HPV16-positive cancers. Assay: immunoSEQ multiplex PCR; the TCRdb copy retains only in-frame clones and omits some. Of some 9,900 clones listed, approximately 80% are singletons. Sequencing was performed on tumor tissue, taken from a patient who underwent chemoradiotherapy. These receptors were obtained from a human donor with HPV-associated anogenital cancer.

J is TRBJ1-1 and V is TRBV5-6; D not certain. CDR3 length equals 13 residues. Germline V CDR1 and CDR2: SGHDT, YYEEEE. Trimming left V 2 bases short and J 1 base short, with 6 bases between. CDR3 DNA sequence: TGTGCCAGCAGCTTTCGCGGGAACACTGAAGCTTTCTTT. It yields the protein CASSFRGNTEAFF.

The chain couples TRBV7-2 to TRBJ2-7; D is uncertain. The CDR3 is 15 residues long. The germline V gene encodes CDR1 SGHTA and CDR2 FQGNSA. V lost 1 base and J 0 bases, leaving 10 bases between the germline ends. The CDR3 DNA reads as TGTGCCAGCAGCTTAGAGGGCATAAGCTCCTACGAGCAGTACTTC. Translated: CASSLEGISSYEQYF.

V usage is TRBV29-1 and J usage is TRBJ1-5; D perhaps matches TRBD1 (6 bases). The V and J ends lost 4 bases and 7 bases respectively, with 11 bases between them. In germline, CDR1 is SQVTM, CDR2 ANQGSEA. The CDR3 length is 12 residues. CDR3 sequence reads: CSVGGGQQPQHF. The CDR3 nucleotides are TGCAGCGTTGGAGGGGGGCAACAGCCCCAGCATTTT.

This clone was seen more than once but under ten times. The chain uses TRBV7-3 and TRBJ2-2; the match to TRBD1 covers 10 bases. Germline V gene lookup returns CDR1 SGHTA and CDR2 FQGTGA. The V segment lost 6 bases and the J segment 4 bases; nucleotides outside the gene matches: 11. CDR3 size: 17 residues. The CDR3 here is CASSRIPGTGATGELFF. CDR3 bases: TGTGCCAGCAGTCGAATTCCCGGGACAGGGGCCACCGGGGAGCTGTTTTTT.

This clone was detected only a few times. The chain employs TRBV5-1 and TRBJ1-3, with D possibly matching TRBD1 (6 bases). This CDR3 has 17 residues. Germline CDR1 reads SGHRS; CDR2 reads YFSETQ. V lost 1 base and J lost 2, with 16 bases in between. This CDR3 reads CASSLLMTGSAGNTIYF. The CDR3 DNA sequence: TGCGCCAGCAGCTTGTTGATGACAGGCTCTGCTGGAAACACCATATATTTT.

There are a few counts of this clone. The rearrangement uses TRBV9 and TRBJ1-1; tentative D call: TRBD1 (6 bases). CDR3 length equals 15 residues. Trimming took off 4 bases at V and 1 base at J, with 14 bases between the two ends. The germline CDR1 and CDR2 sequences are SGDLS and YYNGEE. In nucleotides, the CDR3 is TGTGCCAGCAGCAGAATCAGGGGCACGAACACTGAAGCTTTCTTT. This encodes CASSRIRGTNTEAFF.

The CDR3 DNA reads TGTGCCAGCAGCGCGACAGGGACCACCGGGGAGCTGTTTTTT. It is translated as CASSATGTTGELFF. The rearrangement links TRBV9 to TRBJ2-2, with 7 bases that match TRBD1. V trimming: 3 bases; J trimming: 4 bases; junction bases outside the gene matches: 3. The CDR3 has 14 amino acids. CDR1 and CDR2 (germline): SGDLS, YYNGEE. The complete variable domain, with remaining parts taken from reference TRBV9 and TRBJ2-2, reads DSGVTQTPKHLITATGQRVTLRCSPRSGDLSVYWYQQSLDQGLQFLIQYYNGEERAKGNILERFSAQQFPDLHSELNLSSLELGDSALYFCASSATGTTGELFFGEGSRLTVL.

This clone has more than one count but fewer than ten. V usage is TRBV6-6 and J usage is TRBJ2-7, with D possibly matching TRBD1 (6 bases). V lost 7 bases and J lost 2, with 15 bases in between. The V gene's germline CDR1 is MNHNY and CDR2 SVGAGI (reference sequence). The CDR3 extends over 14 amino acids. Here the CDR3 DNA reads TGTGCCAGCACTAACCGGGACACTACCTACGAGCAGTACTTC. The encoded protein is CASTNRDTTYEQYF.

The V call is TRBV28, the J call TRBJ2-5; no clear D. CDR3 size: 13 residues. Germline CDR1 reads MDHEN; CDR2 reads SYDVKM. Between the trimmed V and J ends, which lost 10 bases and 5 bases, there was a span of 17 bases. As DNA, the CDR3 is TGTGCCACTTCCGAAGGTACCCGGGAGACCCAGTACTTC. It is translated as CATSEGTRETQYF.

This rearrangement joins TRBV9 to TRBJ2-7; TRBD1 aligns across 7 bases. The CDR3 runs to 19 residues. With V trimmed by 2 bases and J by 0 bases, 17 bases remained unmatched. Germline V gene lookup returns CDR1 SGDLS and CDR2 YYNGEE. The CDR3: CASSVEGGTQGRGSYEQYF. Written as DNA, the CDR3 is TGTGCCAGCAGCGTGGAAGGGGGCACACAGGGAAGAGGCTCCTACGAGCAGTACTTC.

The chain uses TRBV5-4 and TRBJ2-2, with D maybe TRBD1 (5 bases). Looked up from germline, CDR1 is SGHNT and CDR2 is YYREEE (reference sequence). V lost 4 bases to trimming and J lost 1 base, with 14 bases between them. This CDR3 contains 16 residues. The CDR3 region has the DNA TGTGCCAGCAGCCAAGAAGCGCAGGGGAACACCGGGGAGCTGTTTTTT. This translates into CASSQEAQGNTGELFF.

The table lists this clone with a few counts. The chain employs TRBV4-1 and TRBJ2-5; possible D gene TRBD1, 6 bases. The CDR3 contains 15 residues. Germline values: CDR1 MGHRA, CDR2 YSYEKL. V lost 0 bases and J 2 bases, leaving 10 bases between the germline ends. CDR3 region: CASSQEDSTQETQYF. DNA of the CDR3: TGCGCCAGCAGCCAAGAGGACAGCACTCAAGAGACCCAGTACTTC.

This clone came up once. The rearrangement uses TRBV19 and TRBJ1-2; no clear D. The CDR3 totals 14 residues. The V end was cut by 3 bases, the J end by 4 bases, with 12 bases between. Germline V lookup: CDR1 LNHDA, CDR2 SQIVND (reference sequence). CDR3 nucleotide sequence: TGTGCCAGTAGTATGACCGGGCCTCCCTATGGCTACACCTTC. This encodes CASSMTGPPYGYTF.

The rearrangement uses TRBV19 and TRBJ1-1, with D unresolved. This CDR3 contains 14 residues. The V gene's germline CDR1 is LNHDA and CDR2 SQIVND (reference sequence). The V and J ends lost 5 bases and 7 bases respectively, with 17 bases between them. This CDR3 reads CASSASTVRSEAFF. The CDR3 coding sequence is TGTGCCAGTAGTGCCTCGACGGTTCGGAGTGAAGCTTTCTTT.

The chain combines TRBV27 with TRBJ1-6; D is possibly TRBD1 (6 bases). In germline, CDR1 is MNHEY, CDR2 SMNVEV (reference sequence). V gave up 7 bases and J gave up 4 bases, with 11 bases separating them. This CDR3 has 14 residues. The CDR3 DNA reads TGTGCCAGCACCTCGGGGGCGTATAATTCACCCCTCCACTTT. Its translation: CASTSGAYNSPLHF.

The CDR3 coding sequence is TGTGCCAGCAGCTCAGTTTCTGACAGCCCCTACGAGCAGTACTTC. Protein: CASSSVSDSPYEQYF. The chain employs TRBV11-1 and TRBJ2-7, with a tentative D call TRBD1 (5 bases). The CDR3 is 15 residues long. Trimming cost V 4 bases and J 2 bases, with 15 bases left between them. Germline-derived CDR1 and CDR2 are SGHAT and FQDESV (reference sequence).

The chain joins TRBV19 to TRBJ1-1, with 7 nucleotides matching TRBD1. The V segment lost 4 bases and the J segment 0 bases; nucleotides outside the gene matches: 2. Germline CDR1 reads LNHDA; CDR2 reads SQIVND (reference sequence). The CDR3 totals 14 residues. This chain's CDR3 is CASSTDRLNTEAFF. CDR3 coding DNA: TGTGCCAGTAGTACGGACAGGCTGAACACTGAAGCTTTCTTT.

This chain joins TRBV28 and TRBJ1-6; 10 bases are a match to TRBD1. CDR3 length: 14 residues. After removal of 5 bases from V and 9 bases from J, the junction contained 4 bases not matched to a gene. Germline CDR1 is MDHEN and CDR2 is SYDVKM. CDR3 protein: CASSTGQGISPLHF. The CDR3 nucleotides are TGTGCCAGCAGTACGGGACAGGGGATTTCACCCCTCCACTTT.

This clone is a singleton in its sample. This sequence joins TRBV4-1 and TRBJ1-5; TRBD1 matches 10 bases. There are 16 residues in the CDR3. Germline values: CDR1 MGHRA, CDR2 YSYEKL. V shed 1 base, J shed 7 bases, and the junction held 7 bases outside the gene matches. The CDR3 DNA reads as TGCGCCAGCAGCCAAGCTGGGGACAGGGGTGTCCAGCCCCAGCATTTT. Protein product: CASSQAGDRGVQPQHF.

The chain has TRBV27 and TRBJ2-7; D might be TRBD2 (6 bases). The CDR3 totals 16 residues. V was pared by 1 base and J by 6 bases, with 19 bases between. Germline assignment: CDR1 MNHEY and CDR2 SMNVEV (reference sequence). This chain's CDR3 is CASSLFGNRGLGEQYF. In DNA form, the CDR3 reads TGTGCCAGCAGTTTATTCGGGAATCGGGGACTCGGCGAGCAGTACTTC.

The chain joins TRBV30 to TRBJ2-2, with D tentatively TRBD2 (6 bases). There are 14 residues in the CDR3. CDR1 is GTSNPN and CDR2 is SVGIG in the germline V gene (reference sequence). V lost 3 bases, J lost 4 bases, and 12 bases lay in between. The CDR3 sequence is CAWSSGLPTGELFF. The CDR3 nucleotides read TGTGCCTGGAGCTCGGGACTTCCCACCGGGGAGCTGTTTTTT.